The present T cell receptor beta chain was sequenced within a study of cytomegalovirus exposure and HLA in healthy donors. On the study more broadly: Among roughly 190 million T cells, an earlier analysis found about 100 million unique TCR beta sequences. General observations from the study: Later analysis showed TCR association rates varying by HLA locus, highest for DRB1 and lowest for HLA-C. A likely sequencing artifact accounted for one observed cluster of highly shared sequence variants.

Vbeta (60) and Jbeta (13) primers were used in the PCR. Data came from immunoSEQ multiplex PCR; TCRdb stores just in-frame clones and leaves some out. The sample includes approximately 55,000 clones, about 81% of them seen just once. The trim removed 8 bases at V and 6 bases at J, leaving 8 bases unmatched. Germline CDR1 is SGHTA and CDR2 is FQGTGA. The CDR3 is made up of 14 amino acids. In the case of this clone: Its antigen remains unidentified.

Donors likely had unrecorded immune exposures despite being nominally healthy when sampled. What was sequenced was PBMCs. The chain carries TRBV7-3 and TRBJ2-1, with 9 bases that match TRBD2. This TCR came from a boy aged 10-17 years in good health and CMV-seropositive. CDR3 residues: CASVAGGPRNEQFF. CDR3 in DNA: TGTGCCAGCGTTGCGGGGGGGCCTCGCAATGAGCAGTTCTTC.